Described below is a single T cell receptor beta chain sequence and its context. The data stem from a study of blood T cell repertoires in COVID-19. About the research overall: Acute and convalescent COVID-19 specimens originated in the United States, Italy and Spain. The analysed material was cDNA or gDNA that came from T cells, B-cell-depleted T cells, or PBMCs.

CDR3 length equals 14 residues. Germline V lookup: CDR1 SGHDT, CDR2 YYEEEE. Deletions cut 3 bases from V and 0 bases from J, with 8 bases between. Source study methods: By means of reference gene primer amplification, nucleated cell counts were estimated. Assay: immunoSEQ multiplex PCR; the TCRdb copy retains only in-frame clones and omits some. V and J calls and clone size are given by that table; D and trimming were obtained from the DNA. The repertoire holds more than 95,000 clones, with about four fifths as singletons. This clonotype originated in a man in his fifties or sixties with acute or convalescent COVID-19. The V gene is TRBV5-6, the J gene TRBJ2-3; possibly TRBD2 for D (5 bases). The material sequenced was peripheral blood. CDR3 nucleotides: TGTGCCAGCAGCTCAGCGGTAAGCACAGATACGCAGTATTTT. Protein product: CASSSAVSTDTQYF. Full variable domain (rest looked up from reference TRBV5-6 and TRBJ2-3): DAGVTQSPTHLIKTRGQQVTLRCSPKSGHDTVSWYQQALGQGPQFIFQYYEEEERQRGNFPDRFSGHQFPNYSSELNVNALLLGDSALYLCASSSAVSTDTQYFGPGTRLTVL.